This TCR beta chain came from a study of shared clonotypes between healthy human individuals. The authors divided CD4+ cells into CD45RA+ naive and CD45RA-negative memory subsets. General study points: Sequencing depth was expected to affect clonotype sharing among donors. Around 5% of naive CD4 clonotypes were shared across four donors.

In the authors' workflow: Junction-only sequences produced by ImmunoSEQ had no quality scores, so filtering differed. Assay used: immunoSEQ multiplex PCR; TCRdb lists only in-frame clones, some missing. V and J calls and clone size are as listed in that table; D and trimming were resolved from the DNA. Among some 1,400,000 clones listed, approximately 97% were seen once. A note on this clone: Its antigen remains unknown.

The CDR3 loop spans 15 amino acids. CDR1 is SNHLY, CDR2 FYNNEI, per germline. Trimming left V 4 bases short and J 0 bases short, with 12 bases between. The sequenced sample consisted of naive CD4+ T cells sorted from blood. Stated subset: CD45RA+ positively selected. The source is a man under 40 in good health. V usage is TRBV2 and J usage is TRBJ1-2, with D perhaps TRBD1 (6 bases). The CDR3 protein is CASSATGYANYGYTF. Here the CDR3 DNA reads TGTGCCAGCAGTGCTACAGGGTACGCTAACTATGGCTACACCTTC.